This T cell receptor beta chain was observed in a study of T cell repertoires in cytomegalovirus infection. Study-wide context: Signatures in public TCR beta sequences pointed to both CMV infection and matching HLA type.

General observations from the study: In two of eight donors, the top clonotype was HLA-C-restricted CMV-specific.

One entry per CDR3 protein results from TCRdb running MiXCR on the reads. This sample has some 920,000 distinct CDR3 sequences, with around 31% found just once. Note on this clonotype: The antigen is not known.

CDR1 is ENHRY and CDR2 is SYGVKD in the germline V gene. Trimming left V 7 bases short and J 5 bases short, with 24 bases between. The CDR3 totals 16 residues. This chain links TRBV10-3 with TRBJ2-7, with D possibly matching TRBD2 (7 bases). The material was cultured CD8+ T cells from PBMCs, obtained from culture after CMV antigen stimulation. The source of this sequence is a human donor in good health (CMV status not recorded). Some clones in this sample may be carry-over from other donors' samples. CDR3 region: CAITLGGASPPNEQYF. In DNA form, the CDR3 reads TGTGCCATCACTCTTGGGGGGGCCTCCCCCCCGAACGAGCAGTACTTC.